Sequencing of this TCR beta chain was carried out in a study of PD-1 blockade in mismatch repair-deficient tumors. This table comes from immunoSEQ multiplex PCR, and its TCRdb copy is limited to in-frame clones, with some not included. The repertoire consists of roughly 9,000 clones, with 75% to 90% occurring once and the leading ten covering about 0.88%. Trimming took 3 bases from V and 7 from J; bases not matched to a gene: 9. Germline CDR1 and CDR2: LNHDA and SQIVND (reference sequence). The CDR3 sequence is 16 residues long. The material sequenced was PBMCs, taken about 47 weeks after starting pembrolizumab. The sequence was obtained from an adult with mismatch repair-deficient cancer. J is TRBJ1-6 and V is TRBV19, with 7 positions matching TRBD1. The CDR3 DNA reads as TGTGCCAGTAGTATGCCCCGACAGGGTTGGAATTCACCCCTCCACTTT. Translation: CASSMPRQGWNSPLHF.